A selection of T cell receptor beta chains follows, all from one sample in a study of blood T cell repertoires in COVID-19. The data were produced by immunoSEQ multiplex PCR, yet TCRdb's version contains in-frame clones alone and is incomplete. The sample shows hundreds of thousands of clones, roughly 87% of them seen only once. Material: PBMCs or T cells enriched from blood (not recorded which). All receptors come from a woman in her forties with acute COVID-19. Both conserved end residues are trimmed from each CDR3. For some rows the clone size is stated as once, few or many, or as a class when expanded; others skip it.

J gene: TRBJ2-1; V gene: TRBV10-1; clone size: -; CDR3 length: 13; CDR3 protein: ASSESAGDYNEQF
J gene: TRBJ2-3; V gene: TRBV5-4; clone size: -; CDR3 length: 16; CDR3 protein: ASSFDGRVASGTDTQY
J gene: TRBJ1-6; V gene: TRBV11-2; clone size: -; CDR3 length: 13; CDR3 protein: ASSLQRRDNSPLH
J gene: TRBJ2-7; V gene: TRBV12-3/TRBV12-4; clone size: -; CDR3 length: 9; CDR3 protein: ASSTVYEQY
J gene: TRBJ2-2; V gene: TRBV6-5; clone size: -; CDR3 length: 13; CDR3 protein: ASSRQGANTGELF
J gene: TRBJ2-5; V gene: TRBV4-1; clone size: -; CDR3 length: 15; CDR3 protein: ASSPSLGHPSQETQY
J gene: TRBJ1-5; V gene: TRBV5-6; clone size: -; CDR3 length: 12; CDR3 protein: ASSLRRSNQPQH
J gene: TRBJ1-4; V gene: TRBV5-1; clone size: -; CDR3 length: 14; CDR3 protein: ASSLDRGPSNEKLF
J gene: TRBJ2-7; V gene: TRBV7-2; clone size: -; CDR3 length: 12; CDR3 protein: ASSNRQGPYEQY
J gene: TRBJ1-2; V gene: TRBV24-1; clone size: -; CDR3 length: 11; CDR3 protein: ATSDRTGAGYT
J gene: TRBJ2-7; V gene: TRBV10-1; clone size: -; CDR3 length: 11; CDR3 protein: ASSEFRFYEQY
J gene: TRBJ1-4; V gene: TRBV5-5; clone size: few; CDR3 length: 15; CDR3 protein: ASSLGERLGTNEKLF
J gene: TRBJ1-5; V gene: TRBV12-3/TRBV12-4; clone size: -; CDR3 length: 11; CDR3 protein: ASSLGAVQPQH
J gene: TRBJ2-3; V gene: TRBV11-3; clone size: -; CDR3 length: 14; CDR3 protein: ASSPQGGGPTDTQY
J gene: TRBJ2-1; V gene: TRBV4-1; clone size: -; CDR3 length: 15; CDR3 protein: ASSQGGGKSSYNEQF
J gene: TRBJ1-3; V gene: TRBV2; clone size: -; CDR3 length: 13; CDR3 protein: ASSRGTGDGNTIY
J gene: TRBJ1-1; V gene: TRBV18; clone size: -; CDR3 length: 13; CDR3 protein: ASSPRGLGNTEAF
J gene: TRBJ1-5; V gene: TRBV6-5; clone size: -; CDR3 length: 12; CDR3 protein: ASVQFGGDQPQH
J gene: TRBJ1-1; V gene: TRBV6-5; clone size: -; CDR3 length: 13; CDR3 protein: ASSYSRRGNTEAF
J gene: TRBJ1-1; V gene: TRBV10-3; clone size: -; CDR3 length: 14; CDR3 protein: AISATGGDPYTEAF
J gene: TRBJ1-3; V gene: TRBV7-9; clone size: -; CDR3 length: 13; CDR3 protein: ASSLGQGSENTIY
J gene: TRBJ2-1; V gene: TRBV11-2; clone size: -; CDR3 length: 12; CDR3 protein: ASSPRTSGGPQF
J gene: TRBJ1-1; V gene: TRBV2; clone size: once; CDR3 length: 12; CDR3 protein: ASNPGWGVAEAF
J gene: TRBJ2-7; V gene: TRBV5-4; clone size: -; CDR3 length: 10; CDR3 protein: ASSSNYHEQY
J gene: TRBJ2-1; V gene: TRBV5-4; clone size: -; CDR3 length: 14; CDR3 protein: ASSLIGTGAYNEQF
J gene: TRBJ1-4; V gene: TRBV30; clone size: -; CDR3 length: 13; CDR3 protein: AWRDRGQGYEKLF
J gene: TRBJ1-2; V gene: TRBV19; clone size: -; CDR3 length: 11; CDR3 protein: ATSLIGFYGYT
J gene: TRBJ1-5; V gene: TRBV24-1; clone size: -; CDR3 length: 15; CDR3 protein: ATSDRDRKYSNQPQH
J gene: TRBJ1-5; V gene: TRBV19; clone size: -; CDR3 length: 14; CDR3 protein: ASSIGPAYSNQPQH
J gene: TRBJ1-1; V gene: TRBV3-1/TRBV3-2; clone size: -; CDR3 length: 12; CDR3 protein: ASSLRAVNTEAF
J gene: TRBJ1-1; V gene: TRBV21-1; clone size: -; CDR3 length: 12; CDR3 protein: ASSKGSGDPLAF
J gene: TRBJ2-1; V gene: TRBV18; clone size: -; CDR3 length: 13; CDR3 protein: ASHTSGGTLNEQF
J gene: TRBJ2-4; V gene: TRBV23-1; clone size: -; CDR3 length: 11; CDR3 protein: ASSPGFVNIQY
J gene: TRBJ2-3; V gene: TRBV4-2; clone size: -; CDR3 length: 16; CDR3 protein: ASSQALTSGGATDTQY
J gene: TRBJ1-2; V gene: TRBV2; clone size: few; CDR3 length: 10; CDR3 protein: ASSLGTGSYT
J gene: TRBJ1-6; V gene: TRBV5-8; clone size: few; CDR3 length: 12; CDR3 protein: ASSKGTGYSPLH
J gene: TRBJ2-7; V gene: TRBV7-9; clone size: -; CDR3 length: 11; CDR3 protein: ASGLPSSYEQY
J gene: TRBJ1-1; V gene: TRBV30; clone size: once; CDR3 length: 13; CDR3 protein: AWSPLAFMNTEAF
J gene: TRBJ2-5; V gene: TRBV7-2; clone size: -; CDR3 length: 13; CDR3 protein: ASSLGSRGGETQY
J gene: TRBJ2-2; V gene: TRBV11-2; clone size: -; CDR3 length: 12; CDR3 protein: ASSPQGNTGELF
J gene: TRBJ2-7; V gene: TRBV11-2; clone size: -; CDR3 length: 14; CDR3 protein: ASSSIQGASSYEQY
J gene: TRBJ1-2; V gene: TRBV2; clone size: -; CDR3 length: 10; CDR3 protein: ASSEQFYGYT
J gene: TRBJ2-7; V gene: TRBV30; clone size: -; CDR3 length: 12; CDR3 protein: AWSVSRQGYKQY
J gene: TRBJ1-1; V gene: TRBV19; clone size: -; CDR3 length: 11; CDR3 protein: ASSIQSNTEAF
J gene: TRBJ1-4; V gene: TRBV2; clone size: -; CDR3 length: 12; CDR3 protein: ASSSTGIGEKLF
J gene: TRBJ2-7; V gene: TRBV11-2; clone size: -; CDR3 length: 16; CDR3 protein: ASSLLRGGGSKAYEQY
J gene: TRBJ2-1; V gene: TRBV2; clone size: once; CDR3 length: 14; CDR3 protein: ASSQRGGSSYNEQF
J gene: TRBJ1-2; V gene: TRBV11-2; clone size: -; CDR3 length: 12; CDR3 protein: ASTSTGENYGYT
J gene: TRBJ1-2; V gene: TRBV27; clone size: -; CDR3 length: 12; CDR3 protein: ASSLQGEEYGYT